What follows are 28 T cell receptor beta chains derived from one specimen sequenced in a study of T cells in Graves' hyperthyroidism and ophthalmopathy. The investigators amplified TCR beta CDR3 regions from RNA transcripts. The HTBI set primed first-round TCR CDR3 RT-PCR. TCRdb used MiXCR to reprocess the multiplex PCR reads, holding one entry per CDR3 protein. The sample gives some 600,000 distinct CDR3 sequences, about 15% of which show up once; 5.8% is in the top ten. Sample: blood. Source of these receptors: a woman aged 25-40 years with Graves' hyperthyroidism that later progressed to Graves' ophthalmopathy.

This clonotype has a single count. One end of the junction varies from germline; a read error may be responsible. This sequence joins TRBV20-1 and TRBJ2-3; 12 bases agree with TRBD1. Germline CDR1 and CDR2: DFQATT and SNEGSKA (reference sequence). The CDR3 loop spans 19 amino acids. CDR3: CSARDGGTGGAPSTDTKYF. In DNA, the CDR3 is TGCAGTGCTAGAGATGGGGGGACAGGGGGCGCCCCGAGCACAGATACGAAGTATTTT.

The sample holds many counts of this clonotype. This chain joins TRBV20-1 and TRBJ2-3, with 9 bases aligning to TRBD2. Germline CDR1 DFQATT, CDR2 SNEGSKA (reference sequence). V gave up 5 bases and J gave up 1 base; unmatched junction bases: 7. The CDR3 is 15 residues long. The CDR3 spells CSARVGGRGTDTQYF. The CDR3 bases are TGCAGTGCTCGCGTTGGCGGGAGGGGCACAGATACGCAGTATTTT.

This clonotype was seen ten or more times. The chain joins TRBV29-1 to TRBJ2-2, with TRBD2 identical over 13 bases. V trimming: 7 bases; J trimming: 4 bases; junction bases outside the gene matches: 6. The CDR3 has 15 residues. The germline V gene has CDR1 SQVTM and CDR2 ANQGSEA. CDR3 sequence: CSGGLAGVPTGELFF. The CDR3 coding sequence is TGCAGCGGAGGACTAGCGGGAGTACCCACCGGGGAGCTGTTTTTT.

Many counts were recorded for this clonotype. V gene TRBV9 combines with J gene TRBJ1-6; 8 nucleotides agree with TRBD1. The V gene end was trimmed by 3 bases and the J gene end by 7 bases; junction bases not matched to a gene: 3. The germline V gene encodes CDR1 SGDLS and CDR2 YYNGEE. This CDR3 has 14 residues. The CDR3 DNA follows: TGTGCCAGCAGCGAGACAGGGGACAATTCACCCCTCCACTTT. Translated, it gives CASSETGDNSPLHF.

This clonotype was counted ten times or more. The chain recombines TRBV12-3 or TRBV12-4 with TRBJ1-4, with 9 nucleotides matching TRBD1. This CDR3 has 15 amino acids. The V gene end was trimmed by 7 bases and the J gene end by 4 bases; junction bases not matched to a gene: 7. DNA of the CDR3: TGTGCCAGCACTCTGGGGGACAGGGATAATGAAAAACTGTTTTTT. Amino acids: CASTLGDRDNEKLFF.

This clonotype was detected ten times or more. This rearrangement joins TRBV11-3 to TRBJ1-1; 7 positions agree with TRBD1. This CDR3 comprises 17 residues. Germline CDR1 is SGHNT and CDR2 is YENEEA. V shed 1 base and J 0 bases; nucleotides not matched to a gene: 8. The CDR3 DNA reads TGTGCCAGCAGCTTAGCGGACAGGTTCATTATGAACACTGAAGCTTTCTTT. It yields the protein CASSLADRFIMNTEAFF.

As for this clonotype: A read error may be the cause here, since a much bigger clone is one base away. The genes are TRBV2 and TRBJ2-2; D call uncertain. Germline V gene data show CDR1 as SNHLY and CDR2 as FYNNEI. V shed 1 base and J shed 13 bases, with 7 bases lying between them. CDR3 length: 11 amino acids. As DNA, the CDR3 is TGTGCCAGCAGTGAAGTTGTGGGGCTGTTTTTT. It specifies CASSEVVGLFF.

The chain links TRBV2 to TRBJ2-7; D is uncertain. Between the trimmed V and J ends, which lost 6 bases and 6 bases, there was a span of 9 bases. The CDR3 contains 11 residues. CDR1 is SNHLY, CDR2 FYNNEI, per germline. CDR3 sequence (DNA): TGTGCCAGCAGGGACGGTTGCGAGCAGTACTTC. Protein product: CASRDGCEQYF.

This clonotype showed up many times. The CDR3 bases are TGTGCCAGCACCTCTCATATTTCCTACGAGCAGTACTTC. Protein: CASTSHISYEQYF. V usage is TRBV11-3 and J usage is TRBJ2-7; D unclear. Trimming took 7 bases from V and 1 from J, leaving 11 bases between them. The length of the CDR3 is 13 residues. Per germline, CDR1 SGHNT and CDR2 YENEEA.

This clonotype was detected ten times or more. V usage is TRBV24-1 and J usage is TRBJ2-7; possible D gene TRBD2, 5 bases. V was cut by 4 bases and J by 5 bases, with 17 bases left in between. The CDR3 sequence is 15 residues long. Germline CDR1 KGHDR, CDR2 SFDVKD. The CDR3, as DNA: TGTGCCACCAGTGACCCCCGGGGTAGGAGCGACGAGCAGTACTTC. Residues: CATSDPRGRSDEQYF.

This clonotype was picked up many times. V is TRBV28 and J is TRBJ2-5, with TRBD1 matching over 11 bases. Germline V gene sequence: CDR1 MDHEN, CDR2 SYDVKM. The CDR3 is 14 amino acids. J was trimmed by 3 bases and V by 10 bases; bases with no gene match: 7. In DNA, the CDR3 is TGTGCCACCTCGGACAGGGGGCGAGAAGAGACCCAGTACTTC. This gives the protein CATSDRGREETQYF.

This clonotype was counted ten times or more. V and J are TRBV19 and TRBJ1-2, with D possibly matching TRBD1 (5 bases). Germline CDR1 reads LNHDA; CDR2 reads SQIVND (reference sequence). The CDR3 is made up of 15 amino acids. The V end lost 5 bases, the J end lost 5 bases, and 18 bases lay between the germline ends. The CDR3 DNA sequence: TGTGCCAGTAGTCCCACCCGGACGGGACCTTATGGCTACACCTTC. Its protein product is CASSPTRTGPYGYTF.

Of note for this clonotype: A much larger clone sits a single nucleotide away, making a read error possible. The chain recombines TRBV4-1 with TRBJ2-7, with D uncertain. Germline V gene sequence: CDR1 MGHRA, CDR2 YSYEKL. V lost 1 base to trimming and J lost 5 bases, with 15 bases between them. The CDR3 runs to 15 residues. The chain's CDR3 is CASSQVSGRPNEQYF. The CDR3 DNA is TGCGCCAGCAGCCAAGTATCCGGACGCCCCAACGAGCAGTACTTC.

The chain carries TRBV28 and TRBJ1-2, with a tentative D call TRBD1 (6 bases). The germline CDR1 and CDR2 sequences are MDHEN and SYDVKM. This CDR3 region has 12 residues. Trimming took off 7 bases at V and 5 bases at J, with 11 bases between the two ends. CDR3 amino acids: CASNLGQYGYTF. The DNA for the CDR3 is TGTGCCAGCAACCTAGGACAGTATGGCTACACCTTC.

This clonotype was counted ten times or more. V is TRBV7-6 and J is TRBJ1-1; D perhaps matches TRBD1 (6 bases). Germline V gene data show CDR1 as SGHVS and CDR2 as FNYEAQ. The V gene lost 0 bases and the J gene lost 0 bases, with 8 bases spanning the gap. This CDR3 has 15 amino acids. The CDR3: CASSLAQGMNTEAFF. CDR3 coding DNA: TGTGCCAGCAGCTTAGCGCAGGGGATGAACACTGAAGCTTTCTTT.

About this clonotype itself: A much larger clone sits a single nucleotide away, making a read error possible. The V and J genes are TRBV7-9 and TRBJ2-1; D perhaps matches TRBD1 (6 bases). Trimming removed 5 bases from V and 9 bases from J, with 20 bases in between. The CDR3 has 15 amino acids. CDR1 and CDR2 (germline): SEHNR, FQNEAQ (reference sequence). CDR3 loop: CASSPRGIQDSEQFF. CDR3 in DNA: TGTGCCAGCAGCCCTAGGGGGATACAAGACAGTGAGCAGTTCTTC.

The chain has TRBV20-1 and TRBJ2-7, with 10 bases identical to TRBD2. In germline, CDR1 is DFQATT, CDR2 SNEGSKA (reference sequence). This CDR3 is 15 amino acids long. Trimming at V came to 6 bases and at J to 5 bases, leaving 13 bases not matched to a gene. In DNA, the CDR3 is TGCAGTGCCCATAGGACTAGCGGAGTAAATGACGAGCAGTACTTC. This sequence encodes CSAHRTSGVNDEQYF.

This clonotype showed up just a few times. The genes are TRBV19 and TRBJ2-1, with 7 bases aligning to TRBD2. The CDR3 length is 16 residues. Trimming removed 4 bases from V and 3 bases from J; junction bases left unmatched: 9. CDR1 is LNHDA and CDR2 is SQIVND in the germline V gene (reference sequence). The CDR3: CASSKGSGIGYNEQFF. Here the CDR3 DNA reads TGTGCCAGTAGTAAGGGGAGCGGGATCGGCTACAATGAGCAGTTCTTC.

This clonotype was recorded a few times. The chain uses TRBV19 and TRBJ1-4, with 8 nucleotides matching TRBD1. CDR3 size: 13 residues. J gave up 7 bases and V 9 bases, and 7 bases lay outside the gene matches. Germline loops: CDR1 LNHDA, CDR2 SQIVND (reference sequence). DNA for the CDR3: TGTGCCAGCCGGACAGGGCCCCTTGAAAAACTGTTTTTT. Residues: CASRTGPLEKLFF. The full variable domain, rest sourced from reference TRBV19 and TRBJ1-4, is DGGITQSPKYLFRKEGQNVTLSCEQNLNHDAMYWYRQDPGQGLRLIYYSQIVNDFQKGDIAEGYSVSREKKESFPLTVTSAQKNPTAFYLCASRTGPLEKLFFGSGTQLSVL.

The table lists this clonotype with many counts. This chain connects TRBV30 to TRBJ2-2; D gene uncertain. The CDR3 is 13 residues long. V gave up 3 bases and J gave up 0 bases, with 5 bases separating them. Germline CDR1 and CDR2: GTSNPN and SVGIG (reference sequence). The CDR3 region is CAWRRTNTGELFF. Here the CDR3 DNA reads TGTGCCTGGAGACGGACGAACACCGGGGAGCTGTTTTTT.

The table lists this clonotype with many counts. J is TRBJ2-1 and V is TRBV7-9, with 12 bases lining up with TRBD2. The CDR3 is made up of 15 amino acids. Germline CDR1 and CDR2: SEHNR and FQNEAQ (reference sequence). V dropped 3 bases and J dropped 10; count of bases not matched to a gene: 7. The CDR3, as DNA: TGTGCCAGCAGCTTTCCGACTAGCGGGAGCGAGGAGCAGTTCTTC. It specifies CASSFPTSGSEEQFF.

In this sample, this clonotype turned up a few times. The gene calls are TRBV6-2 or TRBV6-3 and TRBJ2-5; D is unresolved. Trimming stripped 4 bases from V and 2 bases from J, with 5 bases between. The CDR3 consists of 12 residues. CDR1 is MNHEY, CDR2 SVGEGT, per germline. CDR3 sequence: CASSWAQETQYF. The CDR3 bases are TGTGCCAGCAGTTGGGCGCAAGAGACCCAGTACTTC.

The V call is TRBV5-4, the J call TRBJ1-1; D call uncertain. The V and J ends lost 0 bases and 2 bases respectively, with 8 bases between them. The germline V gene encodes CDR1 SGHNT and CDR2 YYREEE (reference sequence). This CDR3 comprises 14 residues. In DNA form, the CDR3 reads TGTGCCAGCAGCTTGGCGGCAGCAAACACTGAAGCTTTCTTT. Translating gives CASSLAAANTEAFF. The full variable domain, completed using reference TRBV5-4 and TRBJ1-1, is ETGVTQSPTHLIKTRGQQVTLRCSSQSGHNTVSWYQQALGQGPQFIFQYYREEENGRGNFPPRFSGLQFPNYSSELNVNALELDDSALYLCASSLAAANTEAFFGQGTRLTVV.

This clonotype was detected only a few times. This may be a read error: a much more frequent sequence differs by one nucleotide. The J gene is TRBJ2-7, the V gene TRBV6-2 or TRBV6-3; either TRBD1 or TRBD2 may supply D (5 bases each). The CDR3 has 20 residues. The V gene's germline CDR1 is MNHEY and CDR2 SVGEGT. Trimming removed 2 bases from V and 5 bases from J, with 31 bases in between. DNA of the CDR3: TGTGCCAGCAGTTACCAGGGACCAGGCTTAGGGGAGAGAGTTGTTCACGAGCAGTACTTC. This sequence encodes CASSYQGPGLGERVVHEQYF.

As for this clonotype: A read error may be the cause here, since a much bigger clone is one base away. The V gene is TRBV11-2, the J gene TRBJ1-1, with D perhaps matching TRBD1 (6 bases). Germline CDR1 SGHAT, CDR2 FQNNGV. This CDR3 comprises 14 residues. DNA for the CDR3: TGTGCCAGCAGCCAAACAGGGAGGTTCACTGAAGCTTTATTT. Protein: CASSQTGRFTEALF.

The chain carries TRBV7-9 and TRBJ2-7; D may be TRBD1 (5 bases). The CDR3 is made up of 15 amino acids. The germline V gene has CDR1 SEHNR and CDR2 FQNEAQ (reference sequence). V shed 4 bases and J shed 3 bases, with 16 bases lying between them. The CDR3 loop reads CASSSSGHQIYEQYF. The CDR3 DNA is TGTGCCAGCAGCTCATCCGGACACCAAATCTACGAGCAGTACTTC.

This clonotype was picked up a small number of times. The rearrangement joins TRBV30 to TRBJ1-2; a weak D match, TRBD1 (5 bases). Germline CDR1 is GTSNPN and CDR2 is SVGIG (reference sequence). There are 14 residues in the CDR3. Trimming stripped 5 bases from V and 4 bases from J, with 17 bases between. The CDR3 DNA sequence: TGTGCCTGGCGCCTCCGGGCGGGGGGCTATGGCTACACCTTC. As protein: CAWRLRAGGYGYTF.

In this sample, this clonotype turned up a few times. The V call is TRBV2, the J call TRBJ1-5; maybe TRBD1 (5 bases). V lost 4 bases to trimming and J lost 5 bases, with 18 bases between them. This CDR3 is built from 16 residues. The germline V gene has CDR1 SNHLY and CDR2 FYNNEI. This chain's CDR3 is CASSAQGVGSDQPQHF. The CDR3 DNA sequence: TGTGCCAGCAGTGCTCAGGGAGTTGGGTCGGATCAGCCCCAGCATTTT.